This T cell receptor (beta chain) was recovered during a study of read filtering for tumor transcriptome and immune sequencing. Overall study context: Among patients, 17 were male and more than 12 female, aged about 47 to 85 (mean about 69). Study results and caveats: IR-seq captured clonotypes deeper and more reliably than RNA-seq. The sorted CD138-negative fraction was a mixed bone marrow immune population, not purified T cells.

Note on this clonotype: The antigen is undetermined. At one end, the junction sequence differs from germline, possibly due to a read error.

Germline lookup yields CDR1 SEHNR and CDR2 FQNEAQ (reference sequence). The length of the CDR3 is 15 residues. Molecular barcoded adaptors covering alpha/delta and beta/gamma chains were used on about 390 ng RNA. From the reads, TCRdb called clonotypes with MiXCR, one entry per CDR3 protein. Of about 63,000 distinct CDR3 sequences listed, approximately 14% are singletons. The clonotype was recovered from a donor older than 35 with multiple myeloma. The chain uses TRBV7-9 and TRBJ2-1; unclear D gene. What was sequenced was a population of CD138-negative cells sorted from bone marrow. CDR3 nucleotides: TGTGCCTGCAGCTCCGCGGCCTCCTCATACAATGAGCAGTTCTTC. It specifies CACSSAASSYNEQFF. The variable domain in full, with the rest retrieved from reference TRBV7-9 and TRBJ2-1, is DTGVSQNPRHKITKRGQNVTFRCDPISEHNRLYWYRQTLGQGPEFLTYFQNEAQLEKSRLLSDRFSAERPKGSFSTLEIQRTEQGDSAMYLCACSSAASSYNEQFFGPGTRLTVL.